This is a list of T cell receptor beta chains from one sample in a study of T cells expressing NK-cell markers. With the 5' RACE reads reprocessed, TCRdb shows one record per CDR3 protein and no DNA. Its listing shows hundreds of thousands of distinct CDR3 sequences. Sequenced input: blood T cells: a sorted CD56 or NKG2C T cell subset, CD4+ or CD8+ T cells, or bulk PBMC T cells (not recorded which). These receptors were collected from a woman between 18 and 70 years old in good health. Each CDR3 is given with its conserved first and last residue. Fields, in order: CDR3 protein, J gene, V gene.

cdr3_aa: CASSTWDFSGANVLTF; j_call: TRBJ2-6; v_call: TRBV6-5
cdr3_aa: CASSQSGGDQETQYF; j_call: TRBJ2-5; v_call: TRBV3-1
cdr3_aa: CASRIGTGKGEKLFF; j_call: TRBJ1-4; v_call: TRBV7-9
cdr3_aa: CASSTGGSTTTDTQYF; j_call: TRBJ2-3; v_call: TRBV11-2
cdr3_aa: CSAKSSGKSYNEQFF; j_call: TRBJ2-1; v_call: TRBV20-1
cdr3_aa: CASSQEPTSGGRNEQFF; j_call: TRBJ2-1; v_call: TRBV4-2
cdr3_aa: CASSWTGPYEQYF; j_call: TRBJ2-7; v_call: TRBV28
cdr3_aa: CASSLRDSGYSGNTIYF; j_call: TRBJ1-3; v_call: TRBV7-2
cdr3_aa: CASSMGLSSSGNTIYF; j_call: TRBJ1-3; v_call: TRBV7-8
cdr3_aa: CASSPGTPYGYTF; j_call: TRBJ1-2; v_call: TRBV12-3/TRBV12-4
cdr3_aa: CASSTTNYGYTF; j_call: TRBJ1-2; v_call: TRBV6-5
cdr3_aa: CASSQSWIAETQYF; j_call: TRBJ2-5; v_call: TRBV3-1
cdr3_aa: CASSLLGVTDTQHF; j_call: TRBJ2-3; v_call: TRBV12-3/TRBV12-4
cdr3_aa: CASSALAGVTDTQYF; j_call: TRBJ2-3; v_call: TRBV6-1
cdr3_aa: CASKRLSTEAFF; j_call: TRBJ1-1; v_call: TRBV30
cdr3_aa: CASSLWTANYGYTF; j_call: TRBJ1-2; v_call: TRBV7-9
cdr3_aa: CASSLTEVNEQFF; j_call: TRBJ2-1; v_call: TRBV7-3
cdr3_aa: CASSRPAGESTGELFF; j_call: TRBJ2-2; v_call: TRBV12-3/TRBV12-4
cdr3_aa: CASSLPPNNEQFF; j_call: TRBJ2-1; v_call: TRBV7-8